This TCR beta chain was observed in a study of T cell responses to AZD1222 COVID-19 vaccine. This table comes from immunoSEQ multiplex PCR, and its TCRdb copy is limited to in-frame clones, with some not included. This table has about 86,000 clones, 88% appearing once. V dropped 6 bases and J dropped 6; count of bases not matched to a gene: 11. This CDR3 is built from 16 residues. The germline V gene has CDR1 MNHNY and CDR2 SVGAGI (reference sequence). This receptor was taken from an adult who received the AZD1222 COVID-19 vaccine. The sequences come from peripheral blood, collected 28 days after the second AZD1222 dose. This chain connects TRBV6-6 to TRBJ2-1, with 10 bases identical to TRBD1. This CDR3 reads CASRSSGTGVRNEQFF. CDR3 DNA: TGTGCCAGCAGGTCGTCGGGGACAGGGGTTCGCAATGAGCAGTTCTTC.